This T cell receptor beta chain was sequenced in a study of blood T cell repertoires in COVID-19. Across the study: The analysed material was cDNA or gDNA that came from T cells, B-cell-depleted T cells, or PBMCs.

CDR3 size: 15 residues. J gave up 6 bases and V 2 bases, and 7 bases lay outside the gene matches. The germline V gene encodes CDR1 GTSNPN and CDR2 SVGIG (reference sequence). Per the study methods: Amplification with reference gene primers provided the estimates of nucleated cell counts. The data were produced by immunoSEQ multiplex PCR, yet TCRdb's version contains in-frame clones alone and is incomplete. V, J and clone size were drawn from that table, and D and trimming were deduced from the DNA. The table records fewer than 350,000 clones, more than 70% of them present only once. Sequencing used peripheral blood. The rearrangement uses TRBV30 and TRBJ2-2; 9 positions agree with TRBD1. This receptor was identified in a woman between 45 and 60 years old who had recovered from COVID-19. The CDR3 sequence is CAWSTGQGFAGELFF. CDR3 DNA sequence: TGTGCCTGGAGTACGGGACAGGGATTTGCCGGGGAGCTGTTTTTT. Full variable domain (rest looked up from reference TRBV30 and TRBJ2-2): SQTIHQWPATLVQPVGSPLSLECTVEGTSNPNLYWYRQAAGRGLQLLFYSVGIGQISSEVPQNLSASRPQDRQFILSSKKLLLSDSGFYLCAWSTGQGFAGELFFGEGSRLTVL.